The T cell receptor (beta chain) under discussion was sequenced for a study of response to subunit inactivated influenza vaccine. This CDR3 is 15 amino acids long. Germline V gene data show CDR1 as SQVTM and CDR2 as ANQGSEA. The V and J ends lost 6 bases and 4 bases, in that order; junction bases with no gene match: 10. Each CDR3 protein gets one entry after TCRdb re-called the RT-PCR reads with MiXCR. This sample has hundreds of thousands of distinct CDR3 sequences, with approximately 13% found just once. Sequences were derived from PBMCs from blood, sampled 35 to 45 days after vaccination. The rearrangement links TRBV29-1 to TRBJ2-3, with TRBD2 matching 10 bases. This clonotype was obtained from a man over 45 who received an inactivated influenza vaccine. The CDR3 DNA reads TGCAGCGTGGGACCTCCTAGCGGGAGTCCAGATACGCAGTATTTT. Residues: CSVGPPSGSPDTQYF.